These T cell receptor beta chains were read from a single sample in a study of radiotherapy plus CTLA-4 blockade in lung cancer. Produced via immunoSEQ multiplex PCR; TCRdb's table is partial and in-frame only. The sample lists tens of thousands of clones; roughly 80% were seen once. The starting material was peripheral blood, obtained from a patient treated with radiotherapy plus ipilimumab. The receptors originated from a human donor with non-small cell lung cancer who had a complete response to radiotherapy plus ipilimumab. CDR3s include the opening cysteine and the closing phenylalanine or tryptophan. The D gene is left open where the match is weak. Some rows mark clone size as missing; the rest say once, few, many or name a class of expanded clone.

TRBV19	.	TRBD1	TRBJ1-2	CASSGTGGRGYTF	TGTGCCAGTAGTGGTACAGGGGGCAGGGGCTACACCTTC
TRBV6-6	few	TRBD1	TRBJ1-2	CASRSGQGNYGYTF	TGTGCCAGCAGATCCGGACAGGGGAACTATGGCTACACCTTC
TRBV2	.	.	TRBJ2-5	CASSVVRETQYF	TGTGCCAGCAGTGTAGTCCGAGAGACCCAGTACTTC
TRBV6-6	.	.	TRBJ2-2	CASQMIADTGELFF	TGTGCCAGTCAAATGATAGCGGACACCGGGGAGCTGTTTTTT
TRBV19	.	.	TRBJ1-1	CASSPRGGGDTEAFF	TGTGCCAGTAGTCCGAGGGGGGGTGGTGACACTGAAGCTTTCTTT
TRBV15	.	.	TRBJ1-2	CATSAETEYYGYTF	TGTGCCACCAGCGCCGAGACAGAATACTATGGCTACACCTTC
TRBV4-3	few	TRBD2	TRBJ2-2	CASSQDIPSGSNTGELFF	TGCGCCAGCAGCCAAGACATTCCTAGCGGGTCGAACACCGGGGAGCTGTTTTTT
TRBV11-3	.	.	TRBJ2-3	CASSTGGVETDTQYF	TGTGCCAGCAGCACCGGAGGGGTGGAAACAGATACGCAGTATTTT
TRBV5-6	.	.	TRBJ2-5	CASSSQGFVLETQYF	TGTGCCAGCAGTTCCCAGGGGTTTGTGTTGGAGACCCAGTACTTC
TRBV20-1	.	.	TRBJ1-2	CSALYRASVAF	TGCAGTGCTCTCTACAGGGCGAGCGTCGCCTTC
TRBV30	.	.	TRBJ1-3	CAWGNGGALRDTIYF	TGTGCCTGGGGCAACGGGGGGGCATTGAGAGACACCATATATTTT
TRBV30	.	TRBD1	TRBJ1-2	CAWRGQGVGSYGYTF	TGTGCCTGGAGGGGACAGGGGGTTGGTAGCTATGGCTACACCTTC
TRBV6-6	few	.	TRBJ2-3	CASSYGRTDTQYF	TGTGCCAGCAGTTACGGCCGCACAGATACGCAGTATTTT
TRBV6-6	.	.	TRBJ1-1	CASSTTVNTEAFF	TGTGCCAGCAGTACCACGGTGAACACTGAAGCTTTCTTT
TRBV19	.	TRBD1	TRBJ1-1	CASSITGQGIEAFF	TGTGCCAGTAGTATAACGGGACAGGGGATAGAAGCTTTCTTT
TRBV5-1	.	.	TRBJ1-2	CASSIGGGLDGYTF	TGCGCCAGCAGCATCGGTGGCGGTCTCGATGGCTACACCTTC
TRBV7-2	.	TRBD1	TRBJ1-3	CASSFRGRNTIYF	TGTGCCAGCAGCTTCAGGGGGCGGAACACCATATATTTT
TRBV7-8	.	TRBD2	TRBJ2-1	CASIELAGGGGNEQFF	TGTGCCAGCATCGAACTAGCGGGGGGGGGAGGCAATGAGCAGTTCTTC
TRBV21-1	.	.	TRBJ1-2	CASSKELAGRDRSNYGYTF	TGTGCCAGCAGCAAAGAATTAGCAGGCCGAGACAGGTCTAACTATGGCTACACCTTC
TRBV6-5	.	.	TRBJ2-1	CASSPPWGDEQFF	TGTGCCAGCAGCCCCCCGTGGGGCGATGAGCAGTTCTTC
TRBV27	once	.	TRBJ1-1	CASSMVGDGHTEAFF	TGTGCCAGCAGTATGGTAGGGGATGGGCACACTGAAGCTTTCTTT
TRBV27	.	.	TRBJ1-6	CASSLGRGGISPLHF	TGTGCCAGCAGTTTGGGGAGGGGGGGAATTTCACCCCTCCACTTT
TRBV6-1	.	.	TRBJ2-1	CASSVYRADEQFF	TGTGCCAGCAGTGTCTACAGGGCGGATGAGCAGTTCTTC
TRBV29-1	once	TRBD1	TRBJ2-7	CSVAQGATYEQYF	TGCAGCGTTGCACAGGGGGCTACCTACGAGCAGTACTTC
TRBV5-4	.	TRBD1	TRBJ2-1	CASSIGTEPFKQFF	TGTGCCAGCAGCATCGGGACAGAACCCTTCAAGCAGTTCTTC
TRBV2	.	TRBD2	TRBJ2-3	CARTGTSGTDTQYF	TGTGCCAGGACCGGGACTAGCGGCACAGATACGCAGTATTTT
TRBV5-1	.	TRBD1	TRBJ1-5	CASSLGQGDQPQHF	TGCGCCAGCAGCCTTGGACAGGGAGATCAGCCCCAGCATTTT
TRBV19	once	TRBD1	TRBJ1-1	CASSPGQGQTMNTEAFF	TGTGCCAGTAGTCCAGGACAGGGGCAGACAATGAACACTGAAGCTTTCTTT
TRBV2	.	TRBD2	TRBJ2-6	CASSEVAGVGVLTF	TGTGCCAGCAGTGAGGTAGCGGGGGTCGGGGTCCTGACTTTC
TRBV6-5	.	.	TRBJ2-6	CATLLGAGGANVLTF	TGTGCCACCCTCCTGGGGGCAGGTGGGGCCAACGTCCTGACTTTC
TRBV30	.	TRBD2	TRBJ2-3	CAWSRGSGGVGGTDTQYF	TGTGCCTGGAGTCGCGGTAGCGGGGGCGTAGGAGGGACAGATACGCAGTATTTT
TRBV29-1	.	TRBD1	TRBJ2-2	CSVGENRGQTGELFF	TGCAGCGTTGGCGAGAATAGGGGGCAGACCGGGGAGCTGTTTTTT
TRBV19	.	TRBD1	TRBJ2-2	CASSSDRALDTGELFF	TGTGCCAGTAGTAGTGACAGGGCGTTAGACACCGGGGAGCTGTTTTTT